A selection of T cell receptor beta chains follows, all from one sample in a study of blood T cell repertoires in COVID-19. Some clones are missing from TCRdb's copy, which holds only in-frame ones; the method was immunoSEQ multiplex PCR. Of tens of thousands of clones in the sample, around 87% were seen once. Sequencing input: peripheral blood. Every receptor here comes from a human donor in a cohort sampled during active COVID-19. The CDR3 runs from the conserved cysteine through the conserved F or W. D genes are given only for firm matches. Rows may omit the clone size; those that give it use once, few, many or a size class.

clone size	V gene	D gene	J gene	CDR3 DNA	CDR3 protein
medium-sized	TRBV6-5	.	TRBJ1-1	TGTGCCAGCAGTTACTCCCCAGACAGGCCCACTGAAGCTTTCTTT	CASSYSPDRPTEAFF
.	TRBV7-9	TRBD2	TRBJ2-7	TGTGCCAGCAGCCCCCCGGGACTAGCGGGAGCCGACGAGCAGTACTTC	CASSPPGLAGADEQYF
.	TRBV5-1	.	TRBJ1-1	TGCGCCAGCAATCCCCCGGGGGCGGGGGTGAACACTGAAGCTTTCTTT	CASNPPGAGVNTEAFF
.	TRBV18	TRBD2	TRBJ2-7	TGTGCCAGCTCACCCCTGCAGGGAGGGTCTTTCCACGAGCAGTACTTC	CASSPLQGGSFHEQYF
.	TRBV7-2	TRBD1	TRBJ2-7	TGTGCCAGCAGCTTGAGGCAGGGGGCTTACGAGCAGTACTTC	CASSLRQGAYEQYF
few	TRBV7-8	TRBD2	TRBJ2-2	TGTGCCAGCAGCTGGACTAGCTCTACCGGGGAGCTGTTTTTT	CASSWTSSTGELFF
.	TRBV19	TRBD1	TRBJ2-6	TGTGCCAGTAGTATTTTAGGACAGGGGGCACCCGGGGCCAACGTCCTGACTTTC	CASSILGQGAPGANVLTF
once	TRBV5-1	.	TRBJ2-3	TGCGCCAGCAGCTTGATAGCGGCCACAGATACGCAGTATTTT	CASSLIAATDTQYF
few	TRBV4-1	TRBD1	TRBJ1-5	TGCGCCAGCAGCCCACGGCAGGGGGCCAATCAGCCCCAGCATTTT	CASSPRQGANQPQHF
.	TRBV30	.	TRBJ2-4	TGTGCCTGGGGCCTTACAGGGGCCAAAAACATTCAGTACTTC	CAWGLTGAKNIQYF
.	TRBV2	.	TRBJ2-5	TGTGCCAGCAGTCCTAGCGTGGAGACCCAGTACTTC	CASSPSVETQYF
once	TRBV9	TRBD1	TRBJ1-4	TGTGCCAGCAGCCCGACCCCGGGTCTAACAGGGGGCGGTGAAAAACTGTTTTTT	CASSPTPGLTGGGEKLFF
once	TRBV15	TRBD2	TRBJ2-5	TGTGCCACCAGCAGAGGTATAGCGGGAGAAGAGACCCAGTACTTC	CATSRGIAGEETQYF
.	TRBV9	TRBD2	TRBJ2-3	TGTGCCAGCAGCAGGACTAGCGGGGATTCCACAGATACGCAGTATTTT	CASSRTSGDSTDTQYF
.	TRBV10-2	.	TRBJ2-2	TGCGCCAGCCGTTGGGGTACGGGAACCGGGGAGCTGTTTTTT	CASRWGTGTGELFF
.	TRBV7-2	TRBD2	TRBJ2-5	TGTGCCAGCAGCTTAAGGGTAGCGGGAGAGACCCAGTACTTC	CASSLRVAGETQYF